A selection of T cell receptor beta chains follows, all from one sample in a study of tumor and adjacent non-tumor tissue in lung cancer. TCRdb reanalysed the multiplex PCR reads using MiXCR and keeps one entry per CDR3 protein. Of approximately 100,000 distinct CDR3 sequences listed, more than 70% are singletons. The sample was lung tumor tissue. All receptors come from a woman aged 55-69 years with non-small cell lung cancer. Both conserved end residues are part of each CDR3. The D gene is left open where the match is weak. Expanded clones are given a class, and other clones once, few, many or no size at all.

j_gene	d_gene	abundance	v_gene	len	CDR3aa	CDR3nt
TRBJ1-4	NA	once	TRBV4-2	15	CASSLRTWSNEKLFF	TGTGCCAGCAGCTTACGGACATGGAGCAATGAAAAGCTGTTTTTT
TRBJ1-2	NA	few	TRBV25-1	13	CASTDTRHGGYTF	TGTGCCAGCACCGATACCCGGCATGGTGGCTACACCTTC
TRBJ2-4	NA	NA	TRBV6-2/TRBV6-3	14	CAGSPHGAKNIQYF	TGCGCCGGCAGTCCACATGGGGCCAAAAACATTCAGTACTTC
TRBJ2-3	NA	NA	TRBV11-2	15	CASSATCTATDTQYF	TGTGCCAGCAGCGCCACCTGCACGGCCACAGATACGCAATATTTT
TRBJ1-3	NA	many	TRBV6-6	11	CASSYGNTIYF	TGTGCCAGCAGTTACGGAAACACCATATATTTT
TRBJ2-1	NA	NA	TRBV11-2	17	CASSPLLGGGHYKEQFF	TGTGCCAGTAGCCCCCTCTTAGGGGGGGGACACTACAAAGAGCAGTTCTTC
TRBJ2-7	NA	many	TRBV19	13	CASRHASSYEQYF	TGTGCCAGTCGTCATGCTAGCAGTTACGAGCAGTACTTC
TRBJ1-2	TRBD1	NA	TRBV7-9	14	CASSPLDRGDGYTF	TGTGCCAGCAGCCCTCTGGACAGGGGAGATGGCTACACCTTC
TRBJ1-2	NA	NA	TRBV20-1	12	CSAGRGSCGYTF	TGCAGTGCGGGCAGGGGTAGCTGTGGCTACACATTC
TRBJ1-2	NA	NA	TRBV11-1	15	CASSTRQEAGYGYTF	TGTGCCAGCAGCACCAGGCAGGAGGCAGGGTATGGATACACCTTC
TRBJ1-5	TRBD1	NA	TRBV11-2	13	CAISRDRCQPQHF	TGTGCAATCTCCCGGGACAGGTGTCAGCCCCAGCATTTT
TRBJ1-6	NA	many	TRBV10-1	14	CASSGGVNNSPLHF	TGCGCCAGCAGTGGAGGGGTAAATAATTCACCCCTCCACTTT
TRBJ2-4	NA	NA	TRBV12-3/TRBV12-4	15	CASSFMGDAKYIQYF	TGTGCCAGCAGTTTCATGGGAGACGCCAAATACATTCAGTACTTC
TRBJ1-1	NA	many	TRBV6-5	13	CASTNPVNTEAFF	TGTGCCAGCACTAATCCGGTGAACACTGAAGCTTTCTTT
TRBJ2-3	TRBD2	NA	TRBV11-1	14	CATSPGLAGDPQYF	TGTGCCACCAGCCCGGGACTAGCGGGAGATCCGCAGTATTTT
TRBJ2-7	NA	NA	TRBV29-1	15	CSVAGFLSGSYEQYF	TGCAGCGTTGCAGGTTTTTTGAGCGGATCCTACGAGCAGTACTTC
TRBJ2-7	NA	NA	TRBV11-3	12	CASNLDTWKQYF	TGTGCCAGCAACCTGGACACTTGGAAGCAGTACTTC
TRBJ2-3	NA	NA	TRBV20-1	13	CSVKAGYTDMQYF	TGCAGTGTCAAAGCAGGATACACAGATATGCAGTATTTT
TRBJ1-6	NA	NA	TRBV6-6	17	CVSNFDEESSYNPPLHF	TGTGTCAGCAATTTTGATGAAGAGAGCTCCTATAATCCACCCCTCCACTTT
TRBJ2-1	TRBD2	few	TRBV12-3/TRBV12-4	15	CASSPLAGGDGEQLF	TGTGCCAGCAGCCCCCTCGCGGGAGGAGACGGCGAGCAGCTCTTC